This TCR beta chain was found in a study of post-analysis software for immune sequencing data. General study findings and limits: Batch-mates among the samples co-clustered strongly by F measure. In patients, 4 to 6 TRBV segments were more frequent than in controls, with TRBV5-6, TRBV5-1 and TRBV20-1 among them.

This CDR3 region has 13 residues. After removal of 4 bases from V and 11 bases from J, the junction contained 11 bases not matched to a gene. Germline lookup yields CDR1 SGHRS and CDR2 YFSETQ. Unique molecular identifiers were built into the TCR beta cDNA libraries. TCRdb processed the PCR reads anew with MiXCR; each CDR3 protein has one entry. The sample has approximately 350,000 distinct CDR3 sequences; less than 40% are singletons. Ten or more counts support this clonotype. Its antigen remains unidentified. The sequence derives from a girl under 18 with multiple sclerosis. The chain has TRBV5-1 and TRBJ2-5, with 7 bases lining up with TRBD2. The source material was blood. The CDR3 nucleotides read TGCGCCAGCAGCCCACGGGAGGCCGCTGGTCAGTACTTC. Its translation: CASSPREAAGQYF.